Presented here are 10 T cell receptor beta chains from one specimen sequenced in a study of cytomegalovirus exposure and HLA in healthy donors. PCR primers comprised 60 Vbeta and 13 Jbeta primers. Assay: immunoSEQ multiplex PCR; the TCRdb copy retains only in-frame clones and omits some. Of about 180,000 clones listed, about four fifths are singletons. Sequenced: PBMCs. These receptors were obtained from a woman between 18 and 29 years old in good health and CMV-seropositive.

The chain carries TRBV11-2 and TRBJ1-1, with 7 bases aligning to TRBD1. Germline-derived CDR1 and CDR2 are SGHAT and FQNNGV. There are 17 residues in the CDR3. With 1 base clipped from V and 1 base from J, the junction kept 9 bases outside the gene matches. The DNA of the CDR3 is TGTGCCAGCAGCTTAGGAACAGGGGCCCAGGAGAACACTGAAGCTTTCTTT. Residues: CASSLGTGAQENTEAFF.

V and J are TRBV19 and TRBJ1-5; D gene uncertain. Germline CDR1 is LNHDA and CDR2 is SQIVND (reference sequence). CDR3 length: 13 amino acids. V was trimmed by 5 bases and J by 7 bases, leaving 12 bases between them. The CDR3 DNA reads TGTGCCAGTAGTGCAAATGGGCAGCAGCCCCAGCATTTT. Its translation: CASSANGQQPQHF.

The rearrangement uses TRBV23-1 and TRBJ1-4; tentatively, D is TRBD1 (5 bases). TRBV23-1 is recorded as an ORF, its role being uncertain. The V end was cut by 2 bases, the J end by 3 bases, with 7 bases between. The CDR3 length is 14 residues. This chain's CDR3 is CASSQQGPNEKLFF. For the CDR3, the DNA is TGCGCCAGCAGTCAACAGGGTCCTAATGAAAAACTGTTTTTT.

The chain has TRBV7-6 and TRBJ2-3, with a weak D call TRBD1 (6 bases). Germline CDR1 SGHVS, CDR2 FNYEAQ. V shed 1 base and J shed 2 bases, with 19 bases lying between them. The CDR3 covers 18 residues. The CDR3 region is CASSLGLSTGSYTDTQYF. In DNA, the CDR3 is TGTGCCAGCAGCTTAGGGCTTTCTACAGGGAGTTACACAGATACGCAGTATTTT. The whole variable domain, filled in from reference TRBV7-6 and TRBJ2-3, reads GAGVSQSPRYKVTKRGQDVALRCDPISGHVSLYWYRQALGQGPEFLTYFNYEAQQDKSGLPNDRFSAERPEGSISTLTIQRTEQRDSAMYRCASSLGLSTGSYTDTQYFGPGTRLTVL.

The chain links TRBV27 to TRBJ2-5, with D maybe TRBD2 (6 bases). The CDR3 extends over 14 amino acids. V lost 0 bases and J 3 bases, leaving 8 bases between the germline ends. The V gene's germline CDR1 is MNHEY and CDR2 SMNVEV (reference sequence). CDR3 nucleotides: TGTGCCAGCAGTTTATCGGGAGGTGAAGAGACCCAGTACTTC. Amino acid sequence: CASSLSGGEETQYF.

A few counts support this clone. The rearrangement joins TRBV15 to TRBJ1-5; tentative D call: TRBD1 (6 bases). Germline-derived CDR1 and CDR2 are LNHNV and YYDKDF (reference sequence). The CDR3 length is 16 residues. V shed 5 bases and J shed 5 bases, with 19 bases lying between them. The CDR3 region has the DNA TGTGCCACCAGCTCCTCTTGGCAGGGGATTGATCAGCCCCAGCATTTT. It yields the protein CATSSSWQGIDQPQHF.

The CDR3, as DNA: TGTGCCAGCGGGACAGGGGATCTGAGTCAGCCCCAGCATTTT. Its translation is CASGTGDLSQPQHF. The chain uses TRBV28 and TRBJ1-5; 10 bases agree with TRBD1. After removal of 8 bases from V and 6 bases from J, the junction contained 7 bases not matched to a gene. There are 14 residues in the CDR3. Germline CDR1 and CDR2: MDHEN and SYDVKM. Variable domain in full (rest from reference TRBV28 and TRBJ1-5): DVKVTQSSRYLVKRTGEKVFLECVQDMDHENMFWYRQDPGLGLRLIYFSYDVKMKEKGDIPEGYSVSREKKERFSLILESASTNQTSMYLCASGTGDLSQPQHFGDGTRLSIL.

The chain has TRBV13 and TRBJ1-1; D is ambiguous. Between the trimmed V and J ends, which lost 3 bases and 1 base, there was a span of 6 bases. Germline CDR1 reads PRHDT; CDR2 reads FYEKMQ (reference sequence). CDR3 size: 13 residues. The DNA of the CDR3 is TGTGCCAGCAGCTTTACAGAGAACACTGAAGCTTTCTTT. Amino acid sequence: CASSFTENTEAFF.

Only a few counts were recorded for this clone. The chain uses TRBV9 and TRBJ2-7, with 7 nucleotides matching TRBD1. The germline V gene encodes CDR1 SGDLS and CDR2 YYNGEE. V trimming: 3 bases; J trimming: 3 bases; junction bases outside the gene matches: 6. This CDR3 contains 14 residues. In nucleotides, the CDR3 is TGTGCCAGCAGCGCCGGGACAGTGGACTACGAGCAGTACTTC. Protein product: CASSAGTVDYEQYF.

This rearrangement joins TRBV5-1 to TRBJ1-3; maybe TRBD1 (6 bases). Trimming stripped 0 bases from V and 4 bases from J, with 11 bases between. This CDR3 spans 15 amino acids. Germline lookup yields CDR1 SGHRS and CDR2 YFSETQ. The chain's CDR3 is CASSLDHGTGNTIYF. CDR3 DNA: TGCGCCAGCAGCTTGGACCATGGGACAGGAAACACCATATATTTT.